The source of this TCR beta chain is a study of PD-L1 blockade in urothelial cancer. Losses at the gene ends were 3 bases for V and 7 bases for J; bases not matched to a gene: 12. Germline V CDR1 and CDR2: SGHVS, FNYEAQ. This CDR3 comprises 16 residues. The time point denotes: pretreatment peripheral blood. Assay: immunoSEQ multiplex PCR; the TCRdb copy retains only in-frame clones and omits some. The sample has 55,000 to 80,000 clones, approximately 83% seen once. This TCR was recovered from a man between 60 and 75 years old with urothelial cancer. The chain couples TRBV7-6 to TRBJ2-3, with 8 bases fitting TRBD1. The source was PBMCs, collected around atezolizumab (anti-PD-L1) treatment. CDR3 region: CASSLDRAFPLNTQYF. CDR3 nucleotide sequence: TGTGCCAGCAGCTTGGACAGGGCTTTTCCCCTCAATACGCAGTATTTT.